These 15 T cell receptor beta chains came from one sample sequenced in a study of T cell responses to AZD1222 COVID-19 vaccine. The method was immunoSEQ multiplex PCR; TCRdb's version includes in-frame clones alone and lacks a portion of them. This sample has 95,000 to 100,000 clones, with approximately 90% found just once. The input for sequencing was peripheral blood, taken on day 0 of AZD1222 vaccination. The receptors come from an adult in good health.

J is TRBJ2-7 and V is TRBV9; D may be TRBD1 (6 bases). The CDR3 covers 14 residues. The ends were cut back, 1 base at V and 0 bases at J, with 8 bases in the middle. Germline V lookup: CDR1 SGDLS, CDR2 YYNGEE. CDR3 DNA: TGTGCCAGCAGCGTAACAGGGAGCTCCTACGAGCAGTACTTC. Protein: CASSVTGSSYEQYF.

J is TRBJ1-5 and V is TRBV6-5; 9 nucleotides agree with TRBD1. The V gene end was trimmed by 4 bases and the J gene end by 1 base; junction bases not matched to a gene: 5. The CDR3 is 16 residues long. Germline loops: CDR1 MNHEY, CDR2 SVGAGI. The CDR3 loop reads CASSSTGGSSNQPQHF. The CDR3 DNA follows: TGTGCCAGCAGTTCTACAGGGGGCTCGAGCAATCAGCCCCAGCATTTT.

The chain carries TRBV30 and TRBJ1-1; no firm D call. Trimming stripped 7 bases from V and 2 bases from J, with 17 bases between. Germline V gene sequence: CDR1 GTSNPN, CDR2 SVGIG (reference sequence). The CDR3 runs 14 residues. The CDR3 nucleotides are TGTGCCTTAGGTGGAAGGGTCCGAAACACTGAAGCTTTCTTT. This sequence encodes CALGGRVRNTEAFF.

The gene calls are TRBV6-5 and TRBJ1-5; a weak D match, TRBD1 (5 bases). Per the germline V gene, CDR1 is MNHEY and CDR2 is SVGAGI. With 11 bases removed from V and 7 bases from J, the gap between germline ends came to 18 bases. The CDR3 covers 13 residues. The CDR3 sequence is CAGQGGRTQPQHF. CDR3 DNA: TGTGCCGGCCAGGGAGGCCGTACCCAGCCCCAGCATTTT.

This clone has a single count. J is TRBJ2-5 and V is TRBV5-1; 8 positions agree with TRBD2. The V gene end was trimmed by 8 bases and the J gene end by 1 base; junction bases not matched to a gene: 4. This CDR3 has 13 residues. Per the germline V gene, CDR1 is SGHRS and CDR2 is YFSETQ. This chain's CDR3 is CASAGGPQETQYF. The CDR3, as DNA: TGCGCCAGTGCGGGGGGCCCCCAAGAGACCCAGTACTTC. The full variable domain, with the rest looked up from reference TRBV5-1 and TRBJ2-5, is KAGVTQTPRYLIKTRGQQVTLSCSPISGHRSVSWYQQTPGQGLQFLFEYFSETQRNKGNFPGRFSGRQFSNSRSEMNVSTLELGDSALYLCASAGGPQETQYFGPGTRLLVL.

This rearrangement joins TRBV14 to TRBJ2-7, with 7 bases that match TRBD2. V shed 8 bases and J 1 base; nucleotides not matched to a gene: 8. This CDR3 spans 14 amino acids. Per germline, CDR1 SGHDN and CDR2 FVKESK. The CDR3 DNA reads as TGTGCCAGCCCTGCGTGGGAGGGTTCCTACGAGCAGTACTTC. Translated, it gives CASPAWEGSYEQYF.

This chain uses TRBV12-3 or TRBV12-4 with TRBJ2-1, with 9 bases lining up with TRBD1. V lost 5 bases and J lost 16; bases outside the gene matches: 12. The CDR3 sequence is 13 residues long. The CDR3 bases are TGTGCCAGCAGTGGACGGGACAGGGTTTTTTCCTTCTTC. As protein: CASSGRDRVFSFF.

The chain has TRBV11-2 and TRBJ2-5; no clear D. CDR3 size: 12 residues. V shed 1 base and J shed 5 bases, with 5 bases lying between them. Germline V gene data show CDR1 as SGHAT and CDR2 as FQNNGV. The CDR3 coding sequence is TGTGCCAGCAGCTTAGGGGTGGAGACCCAGTACTTC. This gives the protein CASSLGVETQYF.

In its sample, this clone was seen a few times. The chain couples TRBV29-1 to TRBJ1-2; D remains unclear. Trimming took off 4 bases at V and 6 bases at J, with 9 bases between the two ends. Germline CDR1 is SQVTM and CDR2 is ANQGSEA. This CDR3 region has 11 residues. CDR3 amino acids: CSVGGVDGYTF. Written as DNA, the CDR3 is TGCAGCGTTGGGGGAGTGGATGGCTACACCTTC.

V gene TRBV6-5 combines with J gene TRBJ1-1; no reliable D call. The germline gives CDR1 MNHEY, CDR2 SVGAGI. V was pared by 5 bases and J by 3 bases, with 10 bases between. This CDR3 has 13 residues. CDR3 region: CASSRNGDTEAFF. The CDR3 region has the DNA TGTGCCAGCAGTCGCAATGGGGACACTGAAGCTTTCTTT.

V gene TRBV7-3 combines with J gene TRBJ2-1; D gene uncertain. The CDR3 covers 15 residues. CDR1 SGHTA and CDR2 FQGTGA come from the germline V gene. V lost 1 base to trimming and J lost 0 bases, with 7 bases between them. The CDR3 protein is CASSLMGSSYNEQFF. The DNA of the CDR3 is TGTGCCAGCAGCTTAATGGGAAGCTCCTACAATGAGCAGTTCTTC.

This chain uses TRBV19 with TRBJ1-6; D is ambiguous. V was trimmed by 5 bases and J by 5 bases, leaving 13 bases between them. Germline lookup yields CDR1 LNHDA and CDR2 SQIVND (reference sequence). The CDR3 contains 15 residues. The CDR3 DNA reads TGTGCCAGTAGTTTCTCCGGGATAAATAATTCACCCCTCCACTTT. As protein: CASSFSGINNSPLHF.

This clone was detected once. The rearrangement joins TRBV29-1 to TRBJ1-5; a possible D gene is TRBD1 (5 bases). V was cut by 4 bases and J by 3 bases, with 10 bases left in between. Germline CDR1 reads SQVTM; CDR2 reads ANQGSEA. The CDR3 length is 13 residues. The CDR3, as DNA: TGCAGCGTTGGCTCCAGGGACAATCAGCCCCAGCATTTT. This gives the protein CSVGSRDNQPQHF.

The chain employs TRBV29-1 and TRBJ2-7; a possible D gene is TRBD1 (8 bases). Germline V lookup: CDR1 SQVTM, CDR2 ANQGSEA. The CDR3 totals 14 residues. V lost 3 bases, J lost 7 bases, and 19 bases lay in between. CDR3 nucleotide sequence: TGCAGCGTTGAGCCCCGGGACAGGCGGGGGGAGCAGTACTTC. Its translation: CSVEPRDRRGEQYF.

V usage is TRBV6-2 or TRBV6-3 and J usage is TRBJ2-1; D might be TRBD2 (6 bases). V lost 2 bases, J lost 9 bases, and 11 bases lay in between. Germline V CDR1 and CDR2: MNHEY, SVGEGT. The length of the CDR3 is 13 residues. The CDR3 loop reads CASSYQRAVEQFF. The CDR3 DNA reads TGTGCCAGCAGTTACCAGCGGGCAGTTGAGCAGTTCTTC.